Shown below are 32 T cell receptor beta chains from a single sample sequenced in a study of T cells in Graves' hyperthyroidism and ophthalmopathy. Amplified regions were TCR beta CDR3 sequences from RNA transcripts. First-round RT-PCR of the TCR CDR3 relied on the HTBI primer set. MiXCR, run by TCRdb on the multiplex PCR reads, gives a single entry per CDR3 protein. The sample lists hundreds of thousands of distinct CDR3 sequences; roughly 15% were seen once. Sequences were obtained from blood. The receptor set was obtained from a woman aged 45-59 years with Graves' ophthalmopathy.

This clonotype was observed at least ten times. The rearrangement uses TRBV29-1 and TRBJ2-7; 11 bases line up with TRBD2. Trimming at V came to 0 bases and at J to 5 bases, leaving 3 bases not matched to a gene. Per the germline V gene, CDR1 is SQVTM and CDR2 is ANQGSEA. The CDR3 is made up of 14 amino acids. The CDR3 loop is CSVEDGLAGHEQYF. The CDR3 nucleotides are TGCAGCGTTGAAGACGGACTAGCGGGCCACGAGCAGTACTTC.

The chain is built from TRBV29-1 and TRBJ2-2; 9 bases match TRBD1. V was pared by 4 bases and J by 2 bases, with 8 bases of the junction left unmatched. Germline assignment: CDR1 SQVTM and CDR2 ANQGSEA. CDR3 length equals 16 residues. CDR3 coding DNA: TGCAGCGTTGCTTCGTGGACAGGGGCCAACACCGGGGAGCTGTTTTTT. It translates to CSVASWTGANTGELFF.

On this clonotype itself: A much larger clone sits a single nucleotide away, making a read error possible. The chain combines TRBV6-1 with TRBJ1-2, with unresolved D. The CDR3 has 14 amino acids. The V gene lost 7 bases and the J gene lost 4 bases, with 16 bases spanning the gap. In germline, CDR1 is MNHNS, CDR2 SASEGT. The CDR3 sequence: CASTPTASGYGYTF. CDR3 DNA sequence: TGTGCCAGCACCCCTACGGCCAGTGGCTATGGCTACACCTTC.

The chain joins TRBV28 to TRBJ1-2; D remains ambiguous. V lost 7 bases to trimming and J lost 7 bases, with 22 bases between them. The CDR3 is 15 amino acids. Germline V lookup: CDR1 MDHEN, CDR2 SYDVKM. This chain's CDR3 is CASNLVRRAKRGYTF. In DNA, the CDR3 is TGTGCCAGCAACTTGGTGAGACGGGCGAAGCGTGGCTACACCTTC.

This clonotype was observed a handful of times. At one end, the junction sequence differs from germline, possibly due to a read error. The rearrangement joins TRBV25-1 to TRBJ2-3; 11 positions match TRBD2. CDR3 size: 17 residues. The germline CDR1 and CDR2 sequences are MGHDK and SYGVNS. The CDR3 spells CASSEEMDSGRVDMQYF. The CDR3 nucleotides read TGTGCCAGCAGTGAAGAGATGGATAGCGGGAGGGTGGATATGCAGTATTTT.

This clonotype was observed at least ten times. The genes are TRBV27 and TRBJ1-2, with a tentative D call TRBD1 (5 bases). Trimming took 6 bases from V and 6 from J, leaving 14 bases between them. CDR1 MNHEY and CDR2 SMNVEV come from the germline V gene (reference sequence). This CDR3 spans 13 amino acids. CDR3: CASRHPGVNGYTF. DNA for the CDR3: TGTGCCAGCAGGCACCCGGGGGTCAATGGCTACACCTTC.

This clonotype was seen a handful of times. The chain couples TRBV19 to TRBJ2-3; TRBD2 aligns across 13 bases. From germline, CDR1 is LNHDA and CDR2 SQIVND (reference sequence). The CDR3 totals 17 residues. Germline trimming cut 7 bases from V and 4 bases from J; bases unmatched to any gene: 11. The chain's CDR3 is CASTARTSGSSPDTQYF. Here the CDR3 DNA reads TGTGCCAGTACCGCAAGGACTAGCGGGAGTTCCCCAGATACGCAGTATTTT.

This clonotype was seen more than once but under ten times. The chain has TRBV28 and TRBJ1-5, with D possibly being TRBD1 (6 bases). The CDR3 is 14 amino acids. Trimming shortened V by 8 bases and J by 4 bases, and 15 bases separated the two germline ends. Germline V gene data show CDR1 as MDHEN and CDR2 as SYDVKM. CDR3 in DNA: TGTGCCAGCCTCCCCCCGGACAGAAATCAGCCCCAGCATTTT. The encoded protein is CASLPPDRNQPQHF.

This clonotype has a handful of counts. The V call is TRBV7-3, the J call TRBJ1-3; no clear D gene. Germline CDR1 SGHTA, CDR2 FQGTGA. The CDR3 totals 14 residues. Between the trimmed V and J ends, which lost 9 bases and 0 bases, there was a span of 12 bases. The CDR3: CASGGGGSGNTIYF. In DNA, the CDR3 is TGTGCCAGTGGAGGAGGCGGCTCTGGAAACACCATATATTTT.

The table lists this clonotype with a few counts. The chain has TRBV20-1 and TRBJ2-2; D call uncertain. The V and J ends lost 1 base and 2 bases respectively, with 11 bases between them. Germline CDR1 is DFQATT and CDR2 is SNEGSKA (reference sequence). CDR3 size: 15 residues. The CDR3 loop is CSARGQRPNTGELFF. Here the CDR3 DNA reads TGCAGTGCTAGAGGCCAGCGCCCAAACACCGGGGAGCTGTTTTTT.

This clonotype was counted ten times or more. The chain carries TRBV2 and TRBJ2-1; no definite D call. The CDR3 is made up of 15 amino acids. CDR1 is SNHLY and CDR2 is FYNNEI in the germline V gene. V lost 6 bases to trimming and J lost 5 bases, with 17 bases between them. CDR3 DNA sequence: TGTGCCAGCAGGTCCGAGGCTCGGCTTCACAATGAGCAGTTCTTC. Translated, it gives CASRSEARLHNEQFF.

The chain uses TRBV6-2 or TRBV6-3 and TRBJ2-1, with TRBD2 matching 9 bases. V dropped 1 base and J dropped 4; count of bases not matched to a gene: 5. CDR3 length equals 16 residues. Germline V gene sequence: CDR1 MNHEY, CDR2 SVGEGT. This CDR3 reads CASSYLSGLAYNEQFF. Written as DNA, the CDR3 is TGTGCCAGCAGTTACTTATCGGGACTAGCTTACAATGAGCAGTTCTTC.

This clonotype was seen repeatedly, ten times or more. The chain recombines TRBV20-1 with TRBJ2-1, with 7 bases that match TRBD2. This CDR3 spans 15 amino acids. Trimming took 0 bases from V and 1 from J; bases not matched to a gene: 3. Germline V CDR1 and CDR2: DFQATT, SNEGSKA (reference sequence). CDR3 coding DNA: TGCAGTGCTAGAGATCCCGGGAGGTCCTACAATGAGCAGTTCTTC. Residues: CSARDPGRSYNEQFF.

At least ten counts were recorded for this clonotype. The V and J genes are TRBV2 and TRBJ1-1; possible D gene TRBD1, 6 bases. The CDR3 covers 13 residues. Germline V gene data show CDR1 as SNHLY and CDR2 as FYNNEI. V was trimmed by 11 bases and J by 0 bases, leaving 13 bases between them. Written as DNA, the CDR3 is TGTGCCGGCCACAGGGAAATGAACACTGAAGCTTTCTTT. Residues: CAGHREMNTEAFF.

Ten or more counts support this clonotype. V and J are TRBV27 and TRBJ2-3; D gene ambiguous. CDR1 is MNHEY, CDR2 SMNVEV, per germline (reference sequence). The CDR3 sequence is 13 residues long. Trimming left V 4 bases short and J 3 bases short, with 8 bases between. The CDR3 nucleotides are TGTGCCAGCAGTTGGCCGGGTACAGATACGCAGTATTTT. This encodes CASSWPGTDTQYF.

This clonotype was counted ten times or more. The V call is TRBV28, the J call TRBJ2-7; 11 bases are shared with TRBD2. Losses at the gene ends were 11 bases for V and 1 base for J; bases not matched to a gene: 4. CDR1 and CDR2 (germline): MDHEN, SYDVKM. CDR3 size: 13 residues. The CDR3 nucleotides are TGTGCCGCGGGACTAGCGGAATCCTACGAGCAGTACTTC. Its translation: CAAGLAESYEQYF.

This clonotype was detected many times. J is TRBJ2-7 and V is TRBV28; D ambiguous. The CDR3 has 15 residues. V was trimmed by 3 bases and J by 1 base, leaving 13 bases between them. In germline, CDR1 is MDHEN, CDR2 SYDVKM. In DNA, the CDR3 is TGTGCCAGCAGTTTCATTGTCAAACTATCCTACGAGCAGTACTTC. Encoded protein: CASSFIVKLSYEQYF.

This clonotype was found a few times. The chain links TRBV27 to TRBJ2-7; 7 nucleotides align to TRBD2. The CDR3 runs to 16 residues. The germline V gene encodes CDR1 MNHEY and CDR2 SMNVEV (reference sequence). After removal of 6 bases from V and 2 bases from J, the junction contained 13 bases not matched to a gene. CDR3 sequence (DNA): TGTGCCAGCAGCCTAGGGGCGGCGGGAGCGGCCTACGAGCAGTACTTC. This gives the protein CASSLGAAGAAYEQYF.

This clonotype was picked up many times. The chain joins TRBV7-2 to TRBJ2-1; 12 bases fit TRBD2. CDR3 length equals 15 residues. J was trimmed by 9 bases and V by 5 bases; bases with no gene match: 8. Germline V CDR1 and CDR2: SGHTA, FQGNSA. This CDR3 is CASSRRLAGVGEQFF. In DNA, the CDR3 is TGTGCCAGCAGCAGACGACTAGCGGGAGTCGGTGAGCAGTTCTTC.

This clonotype was observed a handful of times. The V gene is TRBV4-2, the J gene TRBJ2-7; D might be TRBD1 or TRBD2, each matching 5 bases. The germline V gene encodes CDR1 LGHNA and CDR2 YNFKEQ. Trimming stripped 0 bases from V and 0 bases from J, with 21 bases between. The CDR3 spans 19 residues. The CDR3 DNA follows: TGTGCCAGCAGCCAAGAACGTGGGACGGAAGCTTTTCCCTCCTACGAGCAGTACTTC. Translation gives CASSQERGTEAFPSYEQYF.

In this sample, this clonotype turned up many times. The CDR3 nucleotides read TGTGCCAGCACGGATCGGGGGGCGGGCTATGGCTACACCTTC. It codes for CASTDRGAGYGYTF. The chain employs TRBV12-3 or TRBV12-4 and TRBJ1-2; tentatively, D is TRBD1 (6 bases). V lost 7 bases and J 4 bases, leaving 16 bases between the germline ends. The CDR3 contains 14 residues.

This clonotype was found a few times. The V and J genes are TRBV6-2 or TRBV6-3 and TRBJ2-7; D is uncertain. CDR1 is MNHEY and CDR2 is SVGEGT in the germline V gene. CDR3 length equals 13 residues. V was clipped by 2 bases and J by 2 bases, with 7 bases between them. This CDR3 reads CASSYAPTYEQYF. CDR3 DNA sequence: TGTGCCAGCAGTTACGCCCCGACCTACGAGCAGTACTTC.

This clonotype was picked up many times. V is TRBV12-5 and J is TRBJ1-1; D not certain. The CDR3 loop spans 13 amino acids. The V end lost 6 bases, the J end lost 4 bases, and 12 bases lay between the germline ends. Looked up from germline, CDR1 is LGHNT and CDR2 is FRNRAP. The CDR3 loop is CASGAGKGTEAFF. Here the CDR3 DNA reads TGTGCTAGTGGGGCCGGGAAGGGCACTGAAGCTTTCTTT.

The genes are TRBV19 and TRBJ1-5; the match to TRBD1 covers 9 bases. This CDR3 region has 16 residues. Germline V CDR1 and CDR2: LNHDA, SQIVND (reference sequence). Trimming took 2 bases from V and 4 from J; bases not matched to a gene: 6. The CDR3 sequence: CASSIRAGQGNQPQHF. The CDR3, as DNA: TGTGCCAGTAGTATACGGGCGGGACAGGGAAATCAGCCCCAGCATTTT.

This clonotype has a count of ten or more. The V and J genes are TRBV9 and TRBJ2-7; 10 positions agree with TRBD2. Trimming cost V 3 bases and J 6 bases; bases outside gene matches: 12. The length of the CDR3 is 16 residues. Germline loops: CDR1 SGDLS, CDR2 YYNGEE. The CDR3 DNA reads as TGTGCCAGCAGCGGAGAAGGGGGGAGCGGGAGGGTCGAGCAGTACTTC. Translation: CASSGEGGSGRVEQYF.

The table lists this clonotype with many counts. The V gene is TRBV2, the J gene TRBJ2-7; 7 bases align to TRBD2. The junction had 9 bases not matched to a gene; V was cut back by 4 bases and J by 3 bases. The CDR3 spans 15 residues. CDR1 and CDR2 (germline): SNHLY, FYNNEI. The CDR3: CASSVSGGDSYEQYF. The CDR3 nucleotides are TGTGCCAGCAGTGTATCGGGGGGTGACAGCTACGAGCAGTACTTC. Full variable domain (remainder filled in from reference TRBV2 and TRBJ2-7): EPEVTQTPSHQVTQMGQEVILRCVPISNHLYFYWYRQILGQKVEFLVSFYNNEISEKSEIFDDQFSVERPDGSNFTLKIRSTKLEDSAMYFCASSVSGGDSYEQYFGPGTRLTVT.

The table lists this clonotype with a few counts. The gene calls are TRBV5-6 and TRBJ1-1; a possible D gene is TRBD1 (5 bases). The germline V and J ends were trimmed by 4 bases and 1 base, with 17 bases remaining between them. Germline CDR1 and CDR2: SGHDT and YYEEEE. The length of the CDR3 is 16 residues. CDR3 sequence: CASSPSYGTGNTEAFF. CDR3 nucleotides: TGTGCCAGCAGCCCATCTTACGGAACAGGGAACACTGAAGCTTTCTTT.

This clonotype was seen repeatedly, ten times or more. The J gene is TRBJ1-4, the V gene TRBV7-2; D call uncertain. The ends were cut back, 5 bases at V and 8 bases at J, with 15 bases in the middle. CDR3 length: 14 residues. From germline, CDR1 is SGHTA and CDR2 FQGNSA. CDR3 loop: CASSPRATNEKLFF. The CDR3 bases are TGTGCCAGCAGCCCCCGGGCCACAAACGAAAAACTGTTTTTT.

This CDR3 is CASRARQGATYGYTF. CDR3 in DNA: TGTGCCAGCAGAGCTAGACAGGGGGCCACCTATGGCTACACCTTC. V and J are TRBV28 and TRBJ1-2; 10 bases align to TRBD1. Germline V CDR1 and CDR2: MDHEN, SYDVKM. J lost 4 bases, V lost 6 bases, and 8 bases had no gene match. The CDR3 length is 15 residues.

The rearrangement joins TRBV7-2 to TRBJ2-4, with 9 bases matching TRBD1. This CDR3 is built from 15 residues. Germline V gene lookup returns CDR1 SGHTA and CDR2 FQGNSA. Trimming removed 3 bases from V and 9 bases from J; junction bases left unmatched: 9. The CDR3 sequence is CASSLGRQGQGIQYF. In nucleotides, the CDR3 is TGTGCCAGCAGCTTGGGCCGACAGGGACAGGGCATTCAGTACTTC.

This clonotype was recorded many times. The rearrangement joins TRBV20-1 to TRBJ2-7; D uncertain. The CDR3 length is 15 residues. V shed 0 bases and J shed 1 base, with 13 bases lying between them. CDR1 is DFQATT and CDR2 is SNEGSKA in the germline V gene (reference sequence). The CDR3 loop is CSARDWQNPSYEQYF. DNA of the CDR3: TGCAGTGCTAGAGATTGGCAGAATCCTTCCTACGAGCAGTACTTC.

The rearrangement links TRBV19 to TRBJ2-7; TRBD1 is a possible D gene (5 bases). Germline V lookup: CDR1 LNHDA, CDR2 SQIVND (reference sequence). CDR3 length equals 13 residues. V gave up 4 bases and J gave up 2 bases, with 9 bases separating them. The CDR3 sequence is CASSKGFTYEQYF. Here the CDR3 DNA reads TGTGCCAGTAGTAAGGGGTTTACCTACGAGCAGTACTTC.